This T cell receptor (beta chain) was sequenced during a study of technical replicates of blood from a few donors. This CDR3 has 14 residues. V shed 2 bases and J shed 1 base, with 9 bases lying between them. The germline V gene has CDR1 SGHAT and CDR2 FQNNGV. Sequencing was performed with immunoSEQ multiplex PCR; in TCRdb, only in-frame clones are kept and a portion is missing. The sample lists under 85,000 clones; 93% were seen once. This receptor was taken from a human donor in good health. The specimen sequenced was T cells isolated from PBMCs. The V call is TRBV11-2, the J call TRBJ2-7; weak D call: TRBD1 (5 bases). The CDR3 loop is CASSLRRTSYEQYF. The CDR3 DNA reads TGTGCCAGCAGCTTACGCAGGACATCCTACGAGCAGTACTTC.